Listed here are 17 T cell receptor beta chains from one sample, sequenced in a study of blood T cell repertoires in COVID-19. Produced via immunoSEQ multiplex PCR; TCRdb's table is partial and in-frame only. The sample includes approximately 150,000 clones, 78% of them seen just once. The sample was peripheral blood. The receptors were sampled from a woman aged 55-69 years with acute or convalescent COVID-19.

This chain uses TRBV6-6 with TRBJ2-1; 9 bases fit TRBD1. V shed 6 bases, J shed 3 bases, and the junction held 21 bases outside the gene matches. The V gene's germline CDR1 is MNHNY and CDR2 SVGAGI (reference sequence). The CDR3 is made up of 20 amino acids. Here the CDR3 DNA reads TGTGCCAGCAGCCCGTTGATCCGACAGGGGGAGGTTAGTGACTACAATGAGCAGTTCTTC. This sequence encodes CASSPLIRQGEVSDYNEQFF.

The V and J genes are TRBV5-6 and TRBJ2-1; perhaps TRBD2 as D (6 bases). From germline, CDR1 is SGHDT and CDR2 YYEEEE. This CDR3 contains 17 residues. With 0 bases removed from V and 3 bases from J, the gap between germline ends came to 16 bases. The CDR3 bases are TGTGCCAGCAGCTTGGTGTCTAGCGTTACTTTCTACAATGAGCAGTTCTTC. Amino acid sequence: CASSLVSSVTFYNEQFF.

J is TRBJ2-7 and V is TRBV30; D is undetermined. V gave up 1 base and J gave up 5 bases, with 12 bases separating them. Germline V lookup: CDR1 GTSNPN, CDR2 SVGIG (reference sequence). The CDR3 has 13 amino acids. The CDR3 region is CAWSETHGNEQYF. CDR3 nucleotides: TGTGCCTGGAGTGAAACCCATGGCAACGAGCAGTACTTC.

The chain combines TRBV6-4 with TRBJ1-5, with no clear D. The V and J ends lost 2 bases and 2 bases respectively, with 16 bases between them. The CDR3 totals 17 residues. CDR1 and CDR2 from the germline V gene are MRHNA and SNTAGT. The CDR3 sequence is CASSDPSSVGGNQPQHF. The CDR3 region has the DNA TGTGCCAGCAGTGACCCCTCCTCGGTTGGTGGCAATCAGCCCCAGCATTTT.

The rearrangement joins TRBV3-1 (or the pseudogene TRBV3-2) to TRBJ1-4; 7 bases map to TRBD1. The CDR3 is 14 residues long. Germline V CDR1 and CDR2: LGHDT, YNNKEL (reference sequence). J lost 7 bases, V lost 4 bases, and 6 bases had no gene match. The CDR3 DNA reads as TGTGCCAGCAGCCGAAGGTCAGGGGGTGAAAAACTGTTTTTT. It encodes CASSRRSGGEKLFF.

The chain joins TRBV5-6 to TRBJ2-3; 8 nucleotides match TRBD2. The germline V gene has CDR1 SGHDT and CDR2 YYEEEE. This CDR3 comprises 14 residues. Unmatched junction bases numbered 0, after V lost 0 bases and J lost 3 bases. The CDR3 sequence: CASSLGGRTDTQYF. The CDR3 DNA reads as TGTGCCAGCAGCTTGGGCGGGAGGACAGATACGCAGTATTTT.

This clone was seen more than once but under ten times. The chain employs TRBV19 and TRBJ1-5, with D possibly being TRBD1 (5 bases). The CDR3 is 14 residues long. The V and J ends lost 2 bases and 5 bases respectively, with 10 bases between them. Germline CDR1 reads LNHDA; CDR2 reads SQIVND (reference sequence). Here the CDR3 reads CASSISGGYQPQHF. CDR3 DNA sequence: TGTGCCAGTAGTATATCGGGGGGGTATCAGCCCCAGCATTTT.

This clone appeared a single time. J is TRBJ2-7 and V is TRBV27, with 8 nucleotides matching TRBD1. J was trimmed by 5 bases and V by 5 bases; bases with no gene match: 8. Germline CDR1 and CDR2: MNHEY and SMNVEV (reference sequence). The CDR3 is 14 amino acids. CDR3 region: CASSVTGVYHEQYF. CDR3 bases: TGTGCCAGCAGTGTGACAGGGGTTTATCACGAGCAGTACTTC.

This chain joins TRBV2 and TRBJ1-1; perhaps TRBD1 as D (6 bases). Germline CDR1 and CDR2: SNHLY and FYNNEI. V dropped 3 bases and J dropped 0 bases, with 14 bases sitting between them. This CDR3 has 16 amino acids. CDR3 sequence (DNA): TGTGCCAGCAGTGAGGTACCTCAGGGGTTGAACACTGAAGCTTTCTTT. The encoded protein is CASSEVPQGLNTEAFF.

The gene calls are TRBV5-6 and TRBJ2-5; TRBD1 agrees at 11 bases. V gave up 5 bases and J gave up 4 bases; unmatched junction bases: 4. The CDR3 has 14 amino acids. The germline gives CDR1 SGHDT, CDR2 YYEEEE. CDR3 protein: CASSWDRGGETQYF. Here the CDR3 DNA reads TGTGCCAGCAGTTGGGACAGGGGGGGAGAGACCCAGTACTTC.

This clone was counted a single time. J is TRBJ1-5 and V is TRBV5-1, with D unclear. Germline CDR1 is SGHRS and CDR2 is YFSETQ. This CDR3 has 14 residues. V lost 0 bases and J lost 4, with 8 bases in between. CDR3 DNA: TGCGCCAGCAGCTTGGGGGGAGAAAATCAGCCCCAGCATTTT. Protein: CASSLGGENQPQHF.

The chain combines TRBV9 with TRBJ2-1, with 9 bases lining up with TRBD2. The CDR3 covers 15 residues. With V trimmed by 3 bases and J by 5 bases, 6 bases remained unmatched. Looked up from germline, CDR1 is SGDLS and CDR2 is YYNGEE. This CDR3 is CASSAPGLANNEQFF. CDR3 DNA sequence: TGTGCCAGCAGCGCCCCGGGACTAGCAAACAATGAGCAGTTCTTC. The full variable domain, completed using reference TRBV9 and TRBJ2-1, is DSGVTQTPKHLITATGQRVTLRCSPRSGDLSVYWYQQSLDQGLQFLIQYYNGEERAKGNILERFSAQQFPDLHSELNLSSLELGDSALYFCASSAPGLANNEQFFGPGTRLTVL.

This chain joins TRBV6-5 and TRBJ1-2, with D tentatively TRBD1 (6 bases). The CDR3 loop spans 13 amino acids. Looked up from germline, CDR1 is MNHEY and CDR2 is SVGAGI. V was pared by 5 bases and J by 3 bases, with 10 bases between. CDR3 sequence (DNA): TGTGCCAGCAGTCGACAGGCCGACTATGGCTACACCTTC. Its translation is CASSRQADYGYTF.

V is TRBV2 and J is TRBJ2-3; 12 bases are a match to TRBD2. J was trimmed by 3 bases and V by 6 bases; bases with no gene match: 4. Germline V CDR1 and CDR2: SNHLY, FYNNEI. This CDR3 contains 15 residues. This CDR3 is CASSPTSGRTDTQYF. Written as DNA, the CDR3 is TGTGCCAGCAGCCCCACTAGCGGGAGGACAGATACGCAGTATTTT.

The table lists this clone with a few counts. The chain links TRBV28 to TRBJ2-1; tentatively, D is TRBD2 (5 bases). This CDR3 is 13 amino acids long. CDR1 MDHEN and CDR2 SYDVKM come from the germline V gene. Deletions cut 2 bases from V and 5 bases from J, with 7 bases between. CDR3 residues: CASSLRENNEQFF. The CDR3 DNA reads TGTGCCAGCAGTTTAAGGGAGAACAATGAGCAGTTCTTC.

The chain is built from TRBV5-1 and TRBJ2-7; TRBD2 matches at 7 bases. The CDR3 covers 16 residues. V was pared by 0 bases and J by 5 bases, with 11 bases of the junction left unmatched. Germline V gene data show CDR1 as SGHRS and CDR2 as YFSETQ. CDR3 sequence reads: CASSLAPSTSADEQYF. CDR3 bases: TGCGCCAGCAGCTTGGCCCCCTCCACTAGCGCAGACGAGCAGTACTTC.

The CDR3 loop reads CASTDRTGFSYEQYF. DNA for the CDR3: TGTGCCAGCACCGACAGGACAGGGTTCTCCTACGAGCAGTACTTC. The rearrangement uses TRBV28 and TRBJ2-7, with 8 nucleotides matching TRBD1. After removal of 7 bases from V and 0 bases from J, the junction contained 8 bases not matched to a gene. The CDR3 length is 15 residues. From germline, CDR1 is MDHEN and CDR2 SYDVKM.